The entry below gives a single T cell receptor beta chain sequence along with its context. Libraries were prepared by immunoSEQ multiplex PCR; TCRdb keeps only in-frame clonotypes and omits some of them. The sample lists 72,000 or so clones, approximately 84% seen once, with less than 5.5% in the top ten. Germline V lookup: CDR1 MNHNS, CDR2 SASEGT. This CDR3 has 15 residues. Trimming removed 8 bases from V and 5 bases from J, with 18 bases in between. This record comes from a study of OX40 agonist ivuxolimab in advanced cancers. Study-wide background: Cancers in dose escalation were hepatocellular, melanoma, renal cell and head and neck. The group had a mean age of approximately 60 years, ranged from 23 to 79, and was 80% to 85% male.

The source of this sequence is an adult with an advanced solid tumor such as melanoma, head and neck, liver or kidney cancer. This chain connects TRBV6-1 to TRBJ2-2; D is perhaps TRBD2 (6 bases). The sample consisted of CD4+ or CD8+ T cells sorted from blood, taken in a trial of the OX40 agonist ivuxolimab. This chain's CDR3 is CASQVVGGGTGELFF. The CDR3 nucleotides are TGTGCCAGCCAGGTCGTCGGAGGAGGGACCGGGGAGCTGTTTTTT.